These T cell receptor beta chains were read from a single sample in a study of CD8 T cells in Susac syndrome. One entry per CDR3 protein, called by TCRdb with MiXCR from the immunoSEQ multiplex PCR reads. The sample includes more than 150,000 distinct CDR3 sequences, about 95% seen only once; the top ten take 0.15% to 0.2%. The sample comprised CD4+ T cells from PBMCs. These receptors all come from a human donor with Susac syndrome. The CDR3 runs from the conserved cysteine through the conserved F or W. Fields, in order: V gene, clone size, J gene, D gene, CDR3 DNA, CDR3 protein. D genes are given only for firm matches. Size values are once, few and many counts, or a class for expanded clones, and some rows have none.

v_gene: TRBV11-2; abundance: -; j_gene: TRBJ2-7; d_gene: TRBD1; CDR3nt: TGTGCCAGCAGCTTTCCCCGGGACAGCCCCTACGAGCAGTACTTC; CDR3aa: CASSFPRDSPYEQYF
v_gene: TRBV18; abundance: -; j_gene: TRBJ2-1; d_gene: -; CDR3nt: TGTGCCAGCTCTAGGGACCACAATGAGCAGTTCTTC; CDR3aa: CASSRDHNEQFF
v_gene: TRBV7-9; abundance: -; j_gene: TRBJ2-3; d_gene: -; CDR3nt: TGTGCCAGCAGCAAACCCGGGCGGGTTGGTACGCAGTATTTT; CDR3aa: CASSKPGRVGTQYF
v_gene: TRBV29-1; abundance: -; j_gene: TRBJ2-7; d_gene: -; CDR3nt: TGCAGCGTCCGGGACTCGATCTACGAGCAGTACTTC; CDR3aa: CSVRDSIYEQYF
v_gene: TRBV14; abundance: -; j_gene: TRBJ2-3; d_gene: -; CDR3nt: TGTGCCAGCAGCCAAGTCCGGGACCCCCGCACAGATACGCAGTATTTT; CDR3aa: CASSQVRDPRTDTQYF
v_gene: TRBV20-1; abundance: -; j_gene: TRBJ2-4; d_gene: -; CDR3nt: TGCAGTGCTACCTCCAAAAACATTCAGTACTTC; CDR3aa: CSATSKNIQYF
v_gene: TRBV21-1; abundance: -; j_gene: TRBJ1-5; d_gene: -; CDR3nt: TGTGCCAGCAGCAAAGAGGGCCCGGGGGAAAGCAATCAGCCCCAGCATTTT; CDR3aa: CASSKEGPGESNQPQHF
v_gene: TRBV20-1; abundance: -; j_gene: TRBJ1-6; d_gene: -; CDR3nt: TGCAGTGCTCCCAGGGAGAATTCACCCCTCCACTTT; CDR3aa: CSAPRENSPLHF
v_gene: TRBV7-2; abundance: once; j_gene: TRBJ2-5; d_gene: -; CDR3nt: TGTGCCAGCAGCCTCACGGAGGGGAGGGAGACCCAGTACTTC; CDR3aa: CASSLTEGRETQYF
v_gene: TRBV7-9; abundance: -; j_gene: TRBJ1-1; d_gene: -; CDR3nt: TGTGCCAGCAGCTTATCTGGCCTTGGGACTGAAGCTTTCTTT; CDR3aa: CASSLSGLGTEAFF
v_gene: TRBV19; abundance: -; j_gene: TRBJ1-5; d_gene: TRBD1; CDR3nt: TGTGCCAGTAAGTCCCAGGGGGGATCAGATCAGCCCCAGCATTTT; CDR3aa: CASKSQGGSDQPQHF
v_gene: TRBV25-1; abundance: -; j_gene: TRBJ2-7; d_gene: -; CDR3nt: TGTGCCAGCAGTGCTTACTACGAGCAGTACTTC; CDR3aa: CASSAYYEQYF
v_gene: TRBV7-3; abundance: -; j_gene: TRBJ1-6; d_gene: -; CDR3nt: TGTGCCAGCAGCCCAGGGCTCAATTCACCCCTCCACTTT; CDR3aa: CASSPGLNSPLHF
v_gene: TRBV12-3/TRBV12-4; abundance: -; j_gene: TRBJ1-1; d_gene: TRBD1; CDR3nt: TGTGCCAGCAGGCCGGGACAGGAGAACACTGAAGCTTTCTTT; CDR3aa: CASRPGQENTEAFF
v_gene: TRBV18; abundance: -; j_gene: TRBJ2-4; d_gene: -; CDR3nt: TGTGCCAGCTCACCACCGTTAACAGCCAAAAACATTCAGTACTTC; CDR3aa: CASSPPLTAKNIQYF
v_gene: TRBV3-1; abundance: -; j_gene: TRBJ2-5; d_gene: -; CDR3nt: TGTGCCAGCAGCCCCTTAAGGGGGGTCCAGTACTTC; CDR3aa: CASSPLRGVQYF
v_gene: TRBV20-1; abundance: -; j_gene: TRBJ1-1; d_gene: -; CDR3nt: TGCAGTGCTAGTAACAGTAACACTGAAGCTTTCTTT; CDR3aa: CSASNSNTEAFF
v_gene: TRBV3-1; abundance: -; j_gene: TRBJ1-1; d_gene: TRBD1; CDR3nt: TGTGCCAGCAGGGTAACCGGGACAGGGAACACTGAAGCTTTCTTT; CDR3aa: CASRVTGTGNTEAFF
v_gene: TRBV12-3/TRBV12-4; abundance: few; j_gene: TRBJ2-7; d_gene: -; CDR3nt: TGTGCCAGCAGTTCGGGGCTAGGGCAGTACTTC; CDR3aa: CASSSGLGQYF
v_gene: TRBV14; abundance: -; j_gene: TRBJ2-1; d_gene: -; CDR3nt: TGTGCCAGCAGCCTTTTTCTGGCTAGTGAGCAGTTCTTC; CDR3aa: CASSLFLASEQFF
v_gene: TRBV6-5; abundance: -; j_gene: TRBJ2-7; d_gene: TRBD1; CDR3nt: TGTGCCAGCAGTTACTCGCCCACAGGGGCAGGCGAGCAGTACTTC; CDR3aa: CASSYSPTGAGEQYF
v_gene: TRBV3-1; abundance: -; j_gene: TRBJ2-1; d_gene: -; CDR3nt: TGTGCCAGCAGCCAAGATACCATAAATGAGCAGTTCTTC; CDR3aa: CASSQDTINEQFF
v_gene: TRBV12-3/TRBV12-4; abundance: -; j_gene: TRBJ2-2; d_gene: TRBD1; CDR3nt: TGTGCCAGCAAACAGGGGGATTTCACCGGGGAGCTGTTTTTT; CDR3aa: CASKQGDFTGELFF
v_gene: TRBV25-1; abundance: -; j_gene: TRBJ2-2; d_gene: -; CDR3nt: TGTGCCAGCAGTGAACCCGACACCGGGGAGCTGTTTTTT; CDR3aa: CASSEPDTGELFF
v_gene: TRBV3-1; abundance: once; j_gene: TRBJ1-1; d_gene: -; CDR3nt: TGTGCCAGCAGCCACATGACAGGTGAAGCTTTCTTT; CDR3aa: CASSHMTGEAFF
v_gene: TRBV9; abundance: once; j_gene: TRBJ2-2; d_gene: -; CDR3nt: TGTGCCAGCAGCAACCGGGACCCCAAGGAGCTGTTTTTT; CDR3aa: CASSNRDPKELFF
v_gene: TRBV29-1; abundance: -; j_gene: TRBJ2-7; d_gene: TRBD2; CDR3nt: TGCAGCGCAGCTCGAGGGAGGGGAGTGGAGGAGCAGTACTTC; CDR3aa: CSAARGRGVEEQYF
v_gene: TRBV15; abundance: -; j_gene: TRBJ2-3; d_gene: TRBD2; CDR3nt: TGTGCCACCAGCAGGGGACTAGCGCCGTCAGATACGCAGTATTTT; CDR3aa: CATSRGLAPSDTQYF
v_gene: TRBV6-6; abundance: -; j_gene: TRBJ2-5; d_gene: TRBD2; CDR3nt: TGTGCCAGCAGTTACTACCAGCGGGGACAAGAGACCCAGTACTTC; CDR3aa: CASSYYQRGQETQYF
v_gene: TRBV20-1; abundance: -; j_gene: TRBJ1-1; d_gene: -; CDR3nt: TGCAGTTTCCTGAGCGGCGTGAACACTGAAGCTTTCTTT; CDR3aa: CSFLSGVNTEAFF
v_gene: TRBV7-9; abundance: -; j_gene: TRBJ1-5; d_gene: -; CDR3nt: TGTGCCAGCAGCTTAGAGGGGGGCAATCAGCCCCAGCATTTT; CDR3aa: CASSLEGGNQPQHF
v_gene: TRBV14; abundance: -; j_gene: TRBJ2-7; d_gene: -; CDR3nt: TGTGCCAGCAGTCAACACGGCGGCCAGACCTACGAGCAGTACTTC; CDR3aa: CASSQHGGQTYEQYF
v_gene: TRBV29-1; abundance: -; j_gene: TRBJ1-1; d_gene: -; CDR3nt: TGCAGCGTCGTGCCAGGAGGCACTGAAGCTTTCTTT; CDR3aa: CSVVPGGTEAFF
v_gene: TRBV29-1; abundance: -; j_gene: TRBJ1-1; d_gene: -; CDR3nt: TGCAGCGTCGGTCCACAGGAGAACACTGAAGCTTTCTTT; CDR3aa: CSVGPQENTEAFF
v_gene: TRBV20-1; abundance: -; j_gene: TRBJ1-1; d_gene: -; CDR3nt: TGCAGTGCTGCTTTTATGAACACTGAAGCTTTCTTT; CDR3aa: CSAAFMNTEAFF
v_gene: TRBV29-1; abundance: -; j_gene: TRBJ2-7; d_gene: -; CDR3nt: TGCAGCGTATGGACGTCCTCCTACGAGCAGTACTTC; CDR3aa: CSVWTSSYEQYF
v_gene: TRBV6-2/TRBV6-3; abundance: once; j_gene: TRBJ2-2; d_gene: -; CDR3nt: TGTGCCAGCAGTCCCCCAGGGCCTCAGTCCGGGGAGCTGTTTTTT; CDR3aa: CASSPPGPQSGELFF
v_gene: TRBV15; abundance: -; j_gene: TRBJ1-1; d_gene: -; CDR3nt: TGTGCCACCAGCAGAGATAGCCACACTGAAGCTTTCTTT; CDR3aa: CATSRDSHTEAFF
v_gene: TRBV20-1; abundance: -; j_gene: TRBJ1-6; d_gene: TRBD1; CDR3nt: TGCAGTGCTAGAGTGACAGGGGATTCACCCCTCCACTTT; CDR3aa: CSARVTGDSPLHF
v_gene: TRBV12-3/TRBV12-4; abundance: -; j_gene: TRBJ1-2; d_gene: -; CDR3nt: TGTGCCAGCAGTTTGTTTAAGGGGGACTATGGCTACACCTTC; CDR3aa: CASSLFKGDYGYTF
v_gene: TRBV7-9; abundance: -; j_gene: TRBJ1-1; d_gene: -; CDR3nt: TGTGCCAGCAGCTTTGTTAATACGAACACTGAAGCTTTCTTT; CDR3aa: CASSFVNTNTEAFF
v_gene: TRBV29-1; abundance: -; j_gene: TRBJ1-4; d_gene: -; CDR3nt: TGCAGCGGGAGTGGGGGGACGGGTGAAAAACTGTTTTTT; CDR3aa: CSGSGGTGEKLFF